This T cell receptor beta chain is drawn from a study of blood T cell repertoires in COVID-19. Study at large: Acute-phase and convalescent COVID-19 samples originated in the United States, Italy and Spain. Nucleic acid was either cDNA or gDNA, and it came from T cells, B-cell-depleted T cells, or PBMCs.

Per the authors' pipeline: Reference gene primer amplification in the assay estimated nucleated cell counts. Profiled with immunoSEQ multiplex PCR; TCRdb holds only in-frame clones, not every one. That table is the source of V, J and clone size, and D and trimming were worked out from the DNA. The data contain 150,000 to 180,000 clones, nearly 80% of them singletons. The TCR comes from an elderly man with acute or convalescent COVID-19. What was sequenced was peripheral blood.

The CDR3 bases are TGTGCCAGCAGCAGTACCTCGCGGAGGACTGAAGCTTTCTTT. Protein sequence: CASSSTSRRTEAFF. The chain is built from TRBV5-5 and TRBJ1-1; D is unresolved. V lost 4 bases and J lost 5, with 15 bases in between. The V gene's germline CDR1 is SGHKS and CDR2 YYEKEE (reference sequence). The CDR3 runs to 14 residues.